The next 18 T cell receptor beta chains were all read from a single sample in a study of blood T cell repertoires in COVID-19. The table came from immunoSEQ multiplex PCR; TCRdb's copy has only in-frame clones and leaves some out. The sample yields about 390,000 clones, roughly 86% seen once. The specimen sequenced was peripheral blood. The receptors shown here come from a woman aged 60 to 75 with COVID-19, enrolled during active disease.

The chain has TRBV14 and TRBJ2-2; D uncertain. Trimming cost V 1 base and J 4 bases, with 7 bases left between them. CDR1 and CDR2 from the germline V gene are SGHDN and FVKESK. CDR3 length: 14 amino acids. The CDR3 sequence is CASSQVESTGELFF. DNA for the CDR3: TGTGCCAGCAGCCAAGTTGAGAGCACCGGGGAGCTGTTTTTT.

J is TRBJ2-1 and V is TRBV20-1; D uncertain. Trimming pared 3 bases from V and 6 bases from J, leaving 15 bases between. Germline V gene data show CDR1 as DFQATT and CDR2 as SNEGSKA (reference sequence). The CDR3 runs to 14 residues. CDR3 DNA sequence: TGCAGTGCTAGTCTGGCGGCTATGGGCAATGAGCAGTTCTTC. Amino acids: CSASLAAMGNEQFF.

On this clone: Other nucleotide sequences in the sample specify the same CDR3. The V call is TRBV6-5, the J call TRBJ2-7; 8 bases map to TRBD1. J gave up 3 bases and V 0 bases, and 4 bases lay outside the gene matches. Per the germline V gene, CDR1 is MNHEY and CDR2 is SVGAGI. The CDR3 totals 15 residues. The CDR3, as DNA: TGTGCCAGCAGTTACTCAGACAGGGGAATCTACGAGCAGTACTTC. This sequence encodes CASSYSDRGIYEQYF.

V usage is TRBV7-3 and J usage is TRBJ1-6, with a possible D match to TRBD1 (6 bases). Trimming shortened V by 2 bases and J by 10 bases, and 12 bases separated the two germline ends. CDR1 is SGHTA and CDR2 is FQGTGA in the germline V gene. This CDR3 region has 14 residues. The CDR3 here is CASSLLGAGSPLHF. The DNA of the CDR3 is TGTGCCAGCAGCTTACTGGGGGCAGGGTCACCCCTCCACTTT.

This chain uses TRBV29-1 with TRBJ2-3; tentatively, D is TRBD1 (6 bases). CDR3 length: 17 residues. Germline V CDR1 and CDR2: SQVTM, ANQGSEA. V was cut by 4 bases and J by 2 bases, with 22 bases left in between. The CDR3 DNA reads TGCAGCGTTGGATGGTGGCAGGGGCCCGATATCACAGATACGCAGTATTTT. Protein: CSVGWWQGPDITDTQYF.

The chain links TRBV15 to TRBJ2-1; 8 nucleotides align to TRBD1. Trimming cost V 5 bases and J 8 bases; bases outside gene matches: 11. This CDR3 contains 15 residues. Germline V gene lookup returns CDR1 LNHNV and CDR2 YYDKDF (reference sequence). CDR3 region: CATSGVGQGLDEQFF. The CDR3 DNA follows: TGTGCCACCAGCGGCGTCGGACAGGGTTTGGATGAGCAGTTCTTC.

V is TRBV2 and J is TRBJ1-1, with D perhaps matching TRBD1 (5 bases). From germline, CDR1 is SNHLY and CDR2 FYNNEI. The CDR3 extends over 14 amino acids. The V end was cut by 7 bases, the J end by 1 base, with 13 bases between. CDR3 loop: CASIQGLANTEAFF. In nucleotides, the CDR3 is TGTGCCAGCATCCAGGGTTTGGCGAACACTGAAGCTTTCTTT.

The rearrangement links TRBV5-6 to TRBJ1-2; no clear D gene. Looked up from germline, CDR1 is SGHDT and CDR2 is YYEEEE. The CDR3 spans 15 residues. V lost 3 bases and J 4 bases, leaving 16 bases between the germline ends. CDR3 coding DNA: TGTGCCAGCAGCTCCCGGGGTCCGCAAGGCTATGGCTACACCTTC. It yields the protein CASSSRGPQGYGYTF.

The chain joins TRBV7-6 to TRBJ1-1; maybe TRBD1 (6 bases). Germline V gene lookup returns CDR1 SGHVS and CDR2 FNYEAQ. V was cut by 0 bases and J by 1 base, with 15 bases left in between. The CDR3 extends over 17 amino acids. The CDR3 protein is CASSLAAGGGENTEAFF. CDR3 nucleotide sequence: TGTGCCAGCAGCTTAGCCGCCGGGGGGGGCGAGAACACTGAAGCTTTCTTT.

The rearrangement uses TRBV4-2 and TRBJ1-1; D perhaps matches TRBD1 (5 bases). The CDR3 spans 14 residues. Trimming took off 3 bases at V and 1 base at J, with 9 bases between the two ends. Germline lookup yields CDR1 LGHNA and CDR2 YNFKEQ. The CDR3 spells CASSQPQGNTEAFF. The CDR3 DNA sequence: TGTGCCAGCAGCCAGCCGCAGGGGAACACTGAAGCTTTCTTT.

This clone was seen once. The gene calls are TRBV7-3 and TRBJ2-3, with D perhaps matching TRBD2 (6 bases). Germline V gives CDR1 SGHTA, CDR2 FQGTGA. There are 15 residues in the CDR3. Trimming pared 5 bases from V and 3 bases from J, leaving 15 bases between. CDR3: CASSPGGILTDTQYF. Written as DNA, the CDR3 is TGTGCCAGCAGCCCGGGCGGGATTCTTACAGATACGCAGTATTTT.

V and J are TRBV5-1 and TRBJ1-1, with D possibly being TRBD1 (6 bases). Trimming stripped 7 bases from V and 1 base from J, with 11 bases between. The CDR3 spans 13 residues. Germline V CDR1 and CDR2: SGHRS, YFSETQ. This CDR3 reads CASHRQENTEAFF. The CDR3 DNA is TGCGCCAGCCATCGACAGGAGAACACTGAAGCTTTCTTT.

The V and J genes are TRBV28 and TRBJ1-1; D is unclear. This CDR3 has 13 residues. The V end lost 6 bases, the J end lost 0 bases, and 8 bases lay between the germline ends. Germline assignment: CDR1 MDHEN and CDR2 SYDVKM. The chain's CDR3 is CASRQTVNTEAFF. The CDR3 region has the DNA TGTGCCAGCAGACAAACAGTGAACACTGAAGCTTTCTTT.

This clone was observed a single time. CDR3 sequence (DNA): TGTGCCAGCTCGGACAGAAACACTGAAGCTTTCTTT. Its protein is CASSDRNTEAFF. The V and J genes are TRBV6-5 and TRBJ1-1; a weak D match, TRBD1 (6 bases). Trimming pared 8 bases from V and 2 bases from J, leaving 9 bases between. The germline gives CDR1 MNHEY, CDR2 SVGAGI. This CDR3 has 12 amino acids.

The gene calls are TRBV11-2 and TRBJ2-3, with TRBD2 matching over 10 bases. With 5 bases clipped from V and 5 bases from J, the junction kept 4 bases outside the gene matches. Germline V lookup: CDR1 SGHAT, CDR2 FQNNGV. The length of the CDR3 is 14 residues. CDR3 protein: CASSRGLALDTQYF. DNA of the CDR3: TGTGCCAGCAGCAGGGGACTAGCGTTAGATACGCAGTATTTT.

This chain links TRBV14 with TRBJ1-4; 8 positions agree with TRBD1. Germline-derived CDR1 and CDR2 are SGHDN and FVKESK. V lost 5 bases, J lost 7 bases, and 9 bases stayed unmatched. This CDR3 is built from 15 residues. For the CDR3, the DNA is TGTGCCAGCAGCGGCCTCAGGGGGCGAGGTGAAAAACTGTTTTTT. This gives the protein CASSGLRGRGEKLFF.

This chain connects TRBV11-2 to TRBJ1-1; 7 nucleotides match TRBD1. Germline assignment: CDR1 SGHAT and CDR2 FQNNGV. Losses at the gene ends were 5 bases for V and 2 bases for J; bases not matched to a gene: 5. The CDR3 has 14 residues. The CDR3 DNA follows: TGTGCCAGCAGCCCAAGACAGGGAAACACTGAAGCTTTCTTT. It translates to CASSPRQGNTEAFF.

The rearrangement joins TRBV7-6 to TRBJ2-3, with 15 bases identical to TRBD2. V dropped 5 bases and J dropped 0; count of bases not matched to a gene: 9. The CDR3 runs to 19 residues. Germline lookup yields CDR1 SGHVS and CDR2 FNYEAQ. The CDR3 DNA follows: TGTGCCAGCAGCCCCACTTTGGGACTAGCGGGGGGTAGCACAGATACGCAGTATTTT. This sequence encodes CASSPTLGLAGGSTDTQYF.